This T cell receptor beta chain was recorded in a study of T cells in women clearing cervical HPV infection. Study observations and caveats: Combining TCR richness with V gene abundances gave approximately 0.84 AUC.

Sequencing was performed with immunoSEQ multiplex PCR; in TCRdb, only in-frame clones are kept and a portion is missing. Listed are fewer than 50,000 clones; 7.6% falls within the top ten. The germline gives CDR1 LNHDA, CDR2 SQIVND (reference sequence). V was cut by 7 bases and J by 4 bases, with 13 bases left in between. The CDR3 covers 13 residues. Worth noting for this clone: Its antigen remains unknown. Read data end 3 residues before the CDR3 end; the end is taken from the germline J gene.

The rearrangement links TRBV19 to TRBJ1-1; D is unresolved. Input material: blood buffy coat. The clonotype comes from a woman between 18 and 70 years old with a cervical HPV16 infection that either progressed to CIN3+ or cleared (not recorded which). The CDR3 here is CASTTRAGTEAFF. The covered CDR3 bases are TGTGCCAGTACGACTCGTGCCGGCACTGAA.